What follows are 21 T cell receptor beta chains derived from one specimen sequenced in a study of blood T cell repertoires in COVID-19. Data came from immunoSEQ multiplex PCR; TCRdb stores just in-frame clones and leaves some out. The table lists tens of thousands of clones, around 87% of them singletons, with around 9.1% in the top ten. Sequencing input: peripheral blood. The receptors here all came from a human donor with acute or convalescent COVID-19. The donor label of this sample is uncertain.

This clone has more than one count but fewer than ten. The V call is TRBV6-5, the J call TRBJ2-3; TRBD1 matches at 8 bases. CDR1 MNHEY and CDR2 SVGAGI come from the germline V gene. The CDR3 consists of 14 residues. The J segment lost 4 bases and the V segment lost 5 bases, leaving 5 bases of the junction unmatched. The CDR3: CASSRTGSPDTQYF. CDR3 nucleotide sequence: TGTGCCAGCAGTCGGACAGGGAGCCCAGATACGCAGTATTTT.

The V gene is TRBV10-3, the J gene TRBJ2-7, with D unresolved. Trimming shortened V by 1 base and J by 1 base, and 5 bases separated the two germline ends. The CDR3 is 13 residues long. CDR1 is ENHRY, CDR2 SYGVKD, per germline. This chain's CDR3 is CAISEFLSYEQYF. As DNA, the CDR3 is TGTGCCATCAGTGAGTTCCTATCCTACGAGCAGTACTTC.

The chain has TRBV5-1 and TRBJ2-3, with TRBD1 matching 8 bases. Germline CDR1 SGHRS, CDR2 YFSETQ. J lost 0 bases, V lost 2 bases, and 2 bases had no gene match. The CDR3 sequence is 15 residues long. This CDR3 reads CASSLRTGSTDTQYF. CDR3 nucleotides: TGCGCCAGCAGCTTACGGACAGGGAGCACAGATACGCAGTATTTT.

This chain joins TRBV27 and TRBJ2-2; 8 nucleotides align to TRBD1. The CDR3 runs 16 residues. Germline loops: CDR1 MNHEY, CDR2 SMNVEV (reference sequence). V lost 4 bases and J lost 4; bases outside the gene matches: 8. The CDR3 region has the DNA TGTGCCAGCAGTTCACCAGGGGGCGCGACCACCGGGGAGCTGTTTTTT. It yields the protein CASSSPGGATTGELFF.

The chain has TRBV9 and TRBJ2-7; D is perhaps TRBD1 (6 bases). Trimming shortened V by 4 bases and J by 3 bases, and 17 bases separated the two germline ends. In germline, CDR1 is SGDLS, CDR2 YYNGEE. The CDR3 is 15 amino acids. CDR3 loop: CASSLKTGNNYEQYF. The CDR3 DNA reads as TGTGCCAGCAGCCTAAAGACAGGAAATAACTACGAGCAGTACTTC.

The chain is built from TRBV5-1 and TRBJ2-3, with TRBD2 identical over 9 bases. The CDR3 runs to 15 residues. Trimming took 1 base from V and 5 from J; bases not matched to a gene: 5. Germline V gene data show CDR1 as SGHRS and CDR2 as YFSETQ. The CDR3: CASSLTRGGQDTQYF. Here the CDR3 DNA reads TGCGCCAGCAGCTTGACGCGGGGGGGCCAAGATACGCAGTATTTT.

The chain employs TRBV16 and TRBJ1-1, with 9 nucleotides matching TRBD1. The V gene end was trimmed by 4 bases and the J gene end by 3 bases; junction bases not matched to a gene: 9. This CDR3 comprises 16 residues. Germline values: CDR1 KGHSY, CDR2 FQNENV. The chain's CDR3 is CASSPIGQGKDTEAFF. The CDR3 DNA is TGTGCCAGCAGCCCGATTGGACAGGGGAAGGACACTGAAGCTTTCTTT. The whole variable domain, filled in from reference TRBV16 and TRBJ1-1, reads GEEVAQTPKHLVRGEGQKAKLYCAPIKGHSYVFWYQQVLKNEFKFLISFQNENVFDETGMPKERFSAKCLPNSPCSLEIQATKLEDSAVYFCASSPIGQGKDTEAFFGQGTRLTVV.

The CDR3 is CASSPSNAKNIQYF. The CDR3 DNA sequence: TGTGCCAGCAGCCCCTCTAATGCCAAAAACATTCAGTACTTC. The genes are TRBV3-1 (or the pseudogene TRBV3-2) and TRBJ2-4; D uncertain. This CDR3 comprises 14 residues. CDR1 is LGHDT, CDR2 YNNKEL, per germline (reference sequence). The ends were cut back, 4 bases at V and 1 base at J, with 8 bases in the middle.

This clone was seen just once. The DNA for the CDR3 is TGTGCCAGCAGCTTGGGCAGGGGTTGGGGCTACACCTTC. This codes for CASSLGRGWGYTF. The chain is built from TRBV5-6 and TRBJ1-2; TRBD1 might be the D (6 bases). The germline CDR1 and CDR2 sequences are SGHDT and YYEEEE. The V gene lost 0 bases and the J gene lost 8 bases, with 11 bases spanning the gap. The CDR3 is 13 amino acids.

The genes are TRBV4-1 and TRBJ2-1; 13 nucleotides line up with TRBD2. The CDR3 has 18 residues. The germline V gene has CDR1 MGHRA and CDR2 YSYEKL. Trimming at V came to 3 bases and at J to 7 bases, leaving 12 bases not matched to a gene. Here the CDR3 reads CASSHDGLAGAGWNEQFF. CDR3 bases: TGCGCCAGCAGCCACGATGGACTAGCGGGGGCGGGGTGGAATGAGCAGTTCTTC.

This clone was detected only once. For the CDR3, the DNA is TGTGCCAGCAGTTTAATGGGGGCGACGACGGGTACGCAGTATTTT. Translated: CASSLMGATTGTQYF. This chain connects TRBV27 to TRBJ2-3, with D maybe TRBD1 (6 bases). Germline V gene data show CDR1 as MNHEY and CDR2 as SMNVEV (reference sequence). The germline V and J ends were trimmed by 2 bases and 8 bases, with 17 bases remaining between them. This CDR3 contains 15 residues.

The V and J genes are TRBV27 and TRBJ2-1, with 7 bases fitting TRBD2. V lost 6 bases, J lost 2 bases, and 4 bases stayed unmatched. Germline V lookup: CDR1 MNHEY, CDR2 SMNVEV (reference sequence). This CDR3 has 14 residues. The CDR3 sequence: CASRSRGAYNEQFF. The CDR3 DNA is TGTGCCAGCAGGTCCCGGGGGGCCTACAATGAGCAGTTCTTC.

The V and J genes are TRBV19 and TRBJ1-5; possibly TRBD1 for D (5 bases). This CDR3 is built from 13 residues. V dropped 7 bases and J dropped 4 bases, with 11 bases sitting between them. In germline, CDR1 is LNHDA, CDR2 SQIVND (reference sequence). CDR3 loop: CASTWGGNQPQHF. CDR3 in DNA: TGTGCCAGTACCTGGGGGGGGAATCAGCCCCAGCATTTT.

This chain uses TRBV5-4 with TRBJ1-3; perhaps TRBD1 as D (5 bases). The germline V gene has CDR1 SGHNT and CDR2 YYREEE (reference sequence). This CDR3 comprises 15 residues. The V and J ends lost 0 bases and 0 bases respectively, with 7 bases between them. CDR3 coding DNA: TGTGCCAGCAGCTTGGCCGACAGCTCTGGAAACACCATATATTTT. Residues: CASSLADSSGNTIYF.

The CDR3 DNA sequence: TGTGCCAGCACTTCAATCGGGACAGGCTCCTACGAGCAGTACGTC. Translation: CASTSIGTGSYEQYV. This sequence joins TRBV28 and TRBJ2-7; TRBD1 matches 8 bases. CDR1 and CDR2 from the germline V gene are MDHEN and SYDVKM. CDR3 size: 15 residues. With 7 bases clipped from V and 0 bases from J, the junction kept 8 bases outside the gene matches.

This clone was seen a handful of times. The rearrangement joins TRBV28 to TRBJ1-2; D not certain. This CDR3 is built from 15 residues. Germline V gene data show CDR1 as MDHEN and CDR2 as SYDVKM. Between the trimmed V and J ends, which lost 4 bases and 7 bases, there was a span of 19 bases. The CDR3 is CASSSPRLNIAGYTF. CDR3 nucleotide sequence: TGTGCCAGCAGTTCTCCCCGTCTGAATATAGCTGGCTACACCTTC.

The count of this clone is one. V usage is TRBV10-1 and J usage is TRBJ2-1; 10 bases are a match to TRBD2. This CDR3 comprises 15 residues. The germline gives CDR1 WNHNN, CDR2 SYGVQD (reference sequence). The V and J ends lost 3 bases and 4 bases, in that order; junction bases with no gene match: 3. CDR3 region: CASSEPAGGYNEQFF. The CDR3 DNA sequence: TGCGCCAGCAGTGAACCAGCGGGGGGGTACAATGAGCAGTTCTTC.

The rearrangement uses TRBV11-2 and TRBJ2-5, with a weak D call TRBD1 (6 bases). The V and J ends lost 8 bases and 2 bases respectively, with 9 bases between them. CDR3 length equals 12 residues. The germline V gene encodes CDR1 SGHAT and CDR2 FQNNGV. Written as DNA, the CDR3 is TGTGCCAGCGGGGGACAACAAGAGACCCAGTACTTC. Amino acids: CASGGQQETQYF. The variable domain in full, with the rest retrieved from reference TRBV11-2 and TRBJ2-5, is EAGVAQSPRYKIIEKRQSVAFWCNPISGHATLYWYQQILGQGPKLLIQFQNNGVVDDSQLPKDRFSAERLKGVDSTLKIQPAKLEDSAVYLCASGGQQETQYFGPGTRLLVL.

The V gene is TRBV18, the J gene TRBJ2-2, with 7 bases that match TRBD1. Losses at the gene ends were 5 bases for V and 7 bases for J; bases not matched to a gene: 10. This CDR3 contains 15 residues. CDR1 is KGHSH, CDR2 LQKENI, per germline. In DNA form, the CDR3 reads TGTGCCAGCTCAGCAATGCAGGGGGACGACGGGGAGCTGTTTTTT. Protein sequence: CASSAMQGDDGELFF.

The chain joins TRBV9 to TRBJ2-3; D remains unclear. Germline CDR1 reads SGDLS; CDR2 reads YYNGEE. CDR3 size: 14 residues. The V end was cut by 4 bases, the J end by 2 bases, with 11 bases between. The CDR3 loop reads CASSTGTVTDTQYF. CDR3 sequence (DNA): TGTGCCAGCAGCACCGGTACAGTCACAGATACGCAGTATTTT.

The count of this clone is one. The CDR3 here is CASSPPGGRETQYF. In nucleotides, the CDR3 is TGTGCCAGTAGTCCCCCGGGGGGCCGAGAGACCCAGTACTTC. J is TRBJ2-5 and V is TRBV19; a weak D match, TRBD2 (7 bases). Between the trimmed V and J ends, which lost 5 bases and 4 bases, there was a span of 14 bases. The CDR3 is 14 amino acids. From germline, CDR1 is LNHDA and CDR2 SQIVND (reference sequence).